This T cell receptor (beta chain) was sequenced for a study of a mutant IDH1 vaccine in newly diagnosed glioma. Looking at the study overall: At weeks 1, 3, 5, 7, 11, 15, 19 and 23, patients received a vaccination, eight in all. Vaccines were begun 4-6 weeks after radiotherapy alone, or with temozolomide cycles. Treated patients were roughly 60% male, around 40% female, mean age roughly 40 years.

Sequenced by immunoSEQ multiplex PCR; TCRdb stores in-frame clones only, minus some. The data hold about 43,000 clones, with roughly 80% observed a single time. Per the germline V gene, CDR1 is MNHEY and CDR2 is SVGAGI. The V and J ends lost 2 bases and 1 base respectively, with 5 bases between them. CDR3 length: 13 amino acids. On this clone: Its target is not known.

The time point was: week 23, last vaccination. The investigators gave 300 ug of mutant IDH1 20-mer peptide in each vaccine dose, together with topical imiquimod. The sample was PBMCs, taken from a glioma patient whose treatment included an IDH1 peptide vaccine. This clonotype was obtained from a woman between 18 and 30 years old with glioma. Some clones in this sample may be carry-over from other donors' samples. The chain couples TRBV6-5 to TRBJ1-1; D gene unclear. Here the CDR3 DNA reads TGTGCCAGCAGTTACAGGAAGAACACTGAAGCTTTCTTT. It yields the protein CASSYRKNTEAFF.